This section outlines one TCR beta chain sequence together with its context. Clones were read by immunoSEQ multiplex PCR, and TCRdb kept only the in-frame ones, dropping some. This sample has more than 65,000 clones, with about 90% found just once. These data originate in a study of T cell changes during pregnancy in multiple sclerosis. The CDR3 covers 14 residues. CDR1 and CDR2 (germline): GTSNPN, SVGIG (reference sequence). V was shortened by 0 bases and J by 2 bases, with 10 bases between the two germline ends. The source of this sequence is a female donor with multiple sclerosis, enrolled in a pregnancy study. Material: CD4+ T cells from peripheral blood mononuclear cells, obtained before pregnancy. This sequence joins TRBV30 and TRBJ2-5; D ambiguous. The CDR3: CAWSVIGQQETQYF. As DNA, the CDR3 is TGTGCCTGGAGTGTAATTGGGCAGCAAGAGACCCAGTACTTC.